The 14 T cell receptor beta chains listed next were all sequenced from one sample in a study of radiation and T cells in renal cell carcinoma. The protocol was immunoSEQ multiplex PCR, while the TCRdb copy is restricted to in-frame clones and leaves out a portion. Here the sample spans 95,000 to 150,000 clones, about 81% being singletons. The time point is: blood 2 weeks post-SBRT. Sample treatment: 15 Gy SBRT to primary tumor, nephrectomy 4 weeks later. The sample was blood, taken from a patient whose treatment included radiotherapy and nephrectomy. These receptors all come from a man aged 50-59 years with renal cell carcinoma.

The chain combines TRBV7-9 with TRBJ1-1; D is unresolved. Germline V gene sequence: CDR1 SEHNR, CDR2 FQNEAQ (reference sequence). The CDR3 has 12 amino acids. Trimming removed 5 bases at V and 7 bases at J, with 11 bases between. CDR3 bases: TGTGCCAGCAGCACCTATGGGGATGAAGCTTTCTTT. Amino acid sequence: CASSTYGDEAFF.

This chain joins TRBV6-5 and TRBJ2-1; a possible D gene is TRBD1 (5 bases). The CDR3 covers 13 residues. With 6 bases removed from V and 8 bases from J, the gap between germline ends came to 14 bases. The germline gives CDR1 MNHEY, CDR2 SVGAGI. CDR3 sequence: CASRSDSYDEQFF. CDR3 bases: TGTGCCAGCAGGAGCGACAGTTACGATGAGCAGTTCTTC.

This chain connects TRBV19 to TRBJ1-5; 7 positions match TRBD1. Germline CDR1 is LNHDA and CDR2 is SQIVND (reference sequence). CDR3 size: 15 residues. The V and J ends lost 1 base and 3 bases, in that order; junction bases with no gene match: 3. This CDR3 is CASSIGQGVNQPQHF. The CDR3 DNA sequence: TGTGCCAGTAGTATAGGACAGGGTGTCAATCAGCCCCAGCATTTT.

The chain recombines TRBV27 with TRBJ2-1; unclear D gene. The CDR3 is 14 residues long. The V end was cut by 3 bases, the J end by 3 bases, with 9 bases between. Per germline, CDR1 MNHEY and CDR2 SMNVEV (reference sequence). The CDR3: CASSFNPNYNEQFF. DNA for the CDR3: TGTGCCAGCAGTTTTAACCCCAACTACAATGAGCAGTTCTTC.

This clone has just one count. The V and J genes are TRBV7-9 and TRBJ1-1; D unresolved. This CDR3 has 16 amino acids. Germline CDR1 SEHNR, CDR2 FQNEAQ (reference sequence). Trimming stripped 2 bases from V and 7 bases from J, with 20 bases between. The CDR3 DNA is TGTGCCAGCAGCTTAAGTTCCCTCCGGGGTAGTTTTGAAGCTTTCTTT. Its translation: CASSLSSLRGSFEAFF.

The chain is built from TRBV2 and TRBJ1-4; no reliable D call. This CDR3 region has 11 residues. Trimming removed 8 bases at V and 8 bases at J, with 9 bases between. CDR1 is SNHLY and CDR2 is FYNNEI in the germline V gene. This chain's CDR3 is CASAGGEKLFF. The CDR3 DNA sequence: TGTGCCAGCGCAGGAGGGGAAAAACTGTTTTTT.

This chain uses TRBV30 with TRBJ1-4; 7 bases line up with TRBD1. In germline, CDR1 is GTSNPN, CDR2 SVGIG (reference sequence). CDR3 length: 18 residues. The V and J ends lost 4 bases and 0 bases, in that order; junction bases with no gene match: 14. The CDR3, as DNA: TGTGCCTGGATAGATGGACAGGCGGCCGCCGCAACTAATGAAAAACTGTTTTTT. Amino acid sequence: CAWIDGQAAAATNEKLFF. Variable domain in full (rest from reference TRBV30 and TRBJ1-4): SQTIHQWPATLVQPVGSPLSLECTVEGTSNPNLYWYRQAAGRGLQLLFYSVGIGQISSEVPQNLSASRPQDRQFILSSKKLLLSDSGFYLCAWIDGQAAAATNEKLFFGSGTQLSVL.

In DNA, the CDR3 is TGCGCCAGCAGCCAAGGACAGGGCGGAGAGACCCAGTACTTC. This codes for CASSQGQGGETQYF. The chain combines TRBV4-3 with TRBJ2-5; TRBD1 aligns across 7 bases. The V and J ends lost 1 base and 4 bases, in that order; junction bases with no gene match: 3. CDR3 length: 14 residues. Germline values: CDR1 LGHNA, CDR2 YSLEER.

The V and J genes are TRBV27 and TRBJ1-1, with D uncertain. This CDR3 is built from 15 residues. CDR1 MNHEY and CDR2 SMNVEV come from the germline V gene (reference sequence). V lost 2 bases to trimming and J lost 0 bases, with 10 bases between them. The CDR3 DNA follows: TGTGCCAGCAGTTTAAAATCAGGAATGAACACTGAAGCTTTCTTT. Protein sequence: CASSLKSGMNTEAFF.

This clone was seen only once. The chain recombines TRBV11-3 with TRBJ2-1; D is ambiguous. Germline V lookup: CDR1 SGHNT, CDR2 YENEEA. The CDR3 loop spans 11 amino acids. V lost 2 bases, J lost 9 bases, and 5 bases lay in between. The CDR3 reads CASSLKGEQFF. The DNA for the CDR3 is TGTGCCAGCAGCTTAAAGGGTGAGCAGTTCTTC.

The DNA for the CDR3 is TGTGCCAGCAGCCCTAATCAGGACCATGGCTACACCTTC. This codes for CASSPNQDHGYTF. V gene TRBV2 combines with J gene TRBJ1-2; no clear D gene. The CDR3 loop spans 13 amino acids. Trimming left V 6 bases short and J 6 bases short, with 14 bases between. The V gene's germline CDR1 is SNHLY and CDR2 FYNNEI.

The chain links TRBV29-1 to TRBJ2-7; D call uncertain. Looked up from germline, CDR1 is SQVTM and CDR2 is ANQGSEA. The CDR3 has 13 amino acids. Trimming removed 8 bases at V and 1 base at J, with 15 bases between. The CDR3 protein is CSSGGGMSYEQYF. In nucleotides, the CDR3 is TGCAGCTCTGGCGGCGGTATGTCCTACGAGCAGTACTTC.

The V and J genes are TRBV9 and TRBJ2-7; TRBD1 matches 10 bases. This CDR3 has 18 residues. The trim removed 0 bases at V and 1 base at J, leaving 10 bases unmatched. Germline CDR1 and CDR2: SGDLS and YYNGEE. The DNA of the CDR3 is TGTGCCAGCAGCGTAGCATTGGGGGGACAGGGGTATTCCTACGAGCAGTACTTC. Translating gives CASSVALGGQGYSYEQYF. Variable domain in full (rest from reference TRBV9 and TRBJ2-7): DSGVTQTPKHLITATGQRVTLRCSPRSGDLSVYWYQQSLDQGLQFLIQYYNGEERAKGNILERFSAQQFPDLHSELNLSSLELGDSALYFCASSVALGGQGYSYEQYFGPGTRLTVT.

The chain links TRBV5-1 to TRBJ2-3, with 9 bases aligning to TRBD2. Unmatched junction bases numbered 8, after V lost 3 bases and J lost 6 bases. Germline-derived CDR1 and CDR2 are SGHRS and YFSETQ. This CDR3 region has 15 residues. The CDR3 here is CASSSGTSGLDTQYF. CDR3 nucleotides: TGCGCCAGCAGCTCCGGCACTAGCGGGCTGGATACGCAGTATTTT.